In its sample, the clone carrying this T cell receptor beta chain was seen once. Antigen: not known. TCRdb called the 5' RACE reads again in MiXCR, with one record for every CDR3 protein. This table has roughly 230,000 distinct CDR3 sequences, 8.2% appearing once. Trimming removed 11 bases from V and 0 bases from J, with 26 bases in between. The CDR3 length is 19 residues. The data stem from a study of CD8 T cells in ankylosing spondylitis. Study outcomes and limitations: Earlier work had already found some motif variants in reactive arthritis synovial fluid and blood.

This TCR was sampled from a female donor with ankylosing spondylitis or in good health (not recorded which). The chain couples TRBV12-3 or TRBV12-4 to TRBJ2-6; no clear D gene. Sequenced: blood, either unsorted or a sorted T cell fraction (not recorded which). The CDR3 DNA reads TGTGCCTGCTGTTCGTCTTCTAACAGAGAGGACTCTGGGGCCAACGTCCTGACTTTC. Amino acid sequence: CACCSSSNREDSGANVLTF.